What follows are 5 T cell receptor beta chains derived from one specimen sequenced in a study of T cells after posttransplantation cyclophosphamide. Clones were sequenced by immunoSEQ multiplex PCR, and TCRdb holds only the in-frame ones, with some missing. The table records about 28,000 clones, about nine tenths of them present only once. What was sequenced was PBMCs. Receptors originate from a man between 45 and 60 years old.

This chain uses TRBV19 with TRBJ2-7; 8 bases fit TRBD2. Trimming at V came to 6 bases and at J to 6 bases, leaving 13 bases not matched to a gene. The germline CDR1 and CDR2 sequences are LNHDA and SQIVND (reference sequence). The CDR3 is 15 amino acids. CDR3 sequence reads: CASSQPRTSWSEQYF. CDR3 in DNA: TGTGCCAGTAGCCAACCCAGGACTAGCTGGTCCGAGCAGTACTTC.

In DNA, the CDR3 is TGTGCCAGTAGTAATACAGACTATGGCTACACCTTC. As protein: CASSNTDYGYTF. The rearrangement links TRBV19 to TRBJ1-2; D ambiguous. Trimming took off 4 bases at V and 3 bases at J, with 6 bases between the two ends. This CDR3 is built from 12 residues. Per the germline V gene, CDR1 is LNHDA and CDR2 is SQIVND (reference sequence).

This chain uses TRBV18 with TRBJ1-1, with TRBD1 matching over 9 bases. V lost 6 bases to trimming and J lost 4 bases; unmatched junction nucleotides: 9. The CDR3 length is 15 residues. Germline-derived CDR1 and CDR2 are KGHSH and LQKENI. The CDR3 DNA sequence: TGTGCCAGCTCGGAACAGGGGGCCGGGGGCACTGAAGCTTTCTTT. Protein sequence: CASSEQGAGGTEAFF.

The CDR3 region is CASSAGDFRRETQYF. The CDR3 DNA is TGTGCCAGCAGTGCGGGGGACTTCCGACGCGAGACCCAGTACTTC. This chain uses TRBV6-1 with TRBJ2-5, with D possibly matching TRBD2 (6 bases). The CDR3 is made up of 15 amino acids. The V end was cut by 4 bases, the J end by 5 bases, with 17 bases between. Germline assignment: CDR1 MNHNS and CDR2 SASEGT.

The chain couples TRBV2 to TRBJ2-1; 10 bases line up with TRBD2. CDR3 length: 17 residues. The germline V gene encodes CDR1 SNHLY and CDR2 FYNNEI. Germline trimming cut 7 bases from V and 2 bases from J; bases unmatched to any gene: 11. CDR3 coding DNA: TGTGCCAGCATGACGATTCTAAGCGGGAGGGCCTACAATGAGCAGTTCTTC. Protein product: CASMTILSGRAYNEQFF.